A selection of T cell receptor beta chains follows, all from one sample in a study of blood T cell repertoires in COVID-19. Profiling relied on immunoSEQ multiplex PCR, and the TCRdb table lists in-frame clones only, not all of them. This table has a few hundred thousand clones, roughly 84% appearing once. Sequencing was performed on peripheral blood. The receptors come from a woman aged 18-29 years with acute or convalescent COVID-19. Each CDR3 is given with its conserved first and last residue. D genes are given only for firm matches. A clone size is listed for some rows: how often the clone was seen (once, few, many), or a class if it is expanded.

clone_size j_call d_call v_call cdr3_nt cdr3_aa
NA TRBJ2-7 TRBD1 TRBV2 TGTGCCAGCATCCGGACAGGCAACGGATACGAGCAGTACTTC CASIRTGNGYEQYF
NA TRBJ1-2 NA TRBV13 TGTGCCAGCAGCGCTCAGGGTCTCTATGGCTACACCTTC CASSAQGLYGYTF
NA TRBJ1-6 TRBD1 TRBV30 TGTGCCTGGAGTGTACCGTACAGGGGAGACTCACCCCTCCACTTT CAWSVPYRGDSPLHF
few TRBJ2-2 TRBD2 TRBV24-1 TGTGCCACCAGTGAAGCTAGCGGGAACACCGGGGAGCTGTTTTTT CATSEASGNTGELFF
NA TRBJ1-2 NA TRBV7-9 TGTGCCAGCAGCCCACAAGGGGACATGAGCTACTATGGCTACACCTTC CASSPQGDMSYYGYTF
once TRBJ2-1 TRBD2 TRBV24-1 TGTGCCACCAGTGGCGTAGCCGGGACTAGGTGGGTCAATGAGCAGTTCTTC CATSGVAGTRWVNEQFF
NA TRBJ1-2 TRBD1 TRBV19 TGTGCCAGTAGTATATTGGCAGGGGGTCCCAACTATGGCTACACCTTC CASSILAGGPNYGYTF
NA TRBJ1-1 NA TRBV6-5 TGTGCCAGCAGTACAACGGGAGGGATCACTGAAGCTTTCTTT CASSTTGGITEAFF
NA TRBJ2-5 NA TRBV5-1 TGCGCCAGCAGCTTGGGGGCTCAAGAGACCCAGTACTTC CASSLGAQETQYF
few TRBJ1-5 NA TRBV27 TGTGCCAGCAGCACATGGAGCGGGTCTCAGCCCCAGCATTTT CASSTWSGSQPQHF
once TRBJ2-7 TRBD2 TRBV15 TGTGCCACCAGCAGCGGGAGGATTGGCGAGCAGTACTTC CATSSGRIGEQYF
NA TRBJ2-5 NA TRBV5-1 TGCGCCAGCAACTTACAGGGATTTATCCAAGAGACCCAGTACTTC CASNLQGFIQETQYF
few TRBJ2-7 TRBD1 TRBV7-2 TGTGCCAGCAGCTTAGGACAGGGAGACCGCGAGCAGTACTTC CASSLGQGDREQYF
NA TRBJ2-5 TRBD2 TRBV7-2 TGTGCCAGCAGCTTAGTAGGGTGGACTAGGGGCTTGGAGGAGACCCAGTACTTC CASSLVGWTRGLEETQYF
NA TRBJ1-2 TRBD1 TRBV6-5 TGTGCCAGCAGTTTTGACAGGGGGTTGGACTATGGCTACACCTTC CASSFDRGLDYGYTF
NA TRBJ2-2 TRBD2 TRBV29-1 TGCAGCGTTGGTATTAGCGGGGGAGGGACCGGGGAGCTGTTTTTT CSVGISGGGTGELFF
NA TRBJ2-2 TRBD2 TRBV18 TGTGCCAGCTCACCTCGCGCCGGGGCGGGAGGCCCCACCGGGGAGCTGTTTTTT CASSPRAGAGGPTGELFF
NA TRBJ2-7 TRBD2 TRBV18 TGTGCCAGCTCACCCTTACTAGCGGGGGACTACGAGCAGTACTTC CASSPLLAGDYEQYF
NA TRBJ1-2 TRBD1 TRBV5-6 TGTGCCAGCAGCTTGTCCGGGACAGGGGAATACTATGGCTACACCTTC CASSLSGTGEYYGYTF
NA TRBJ2-3 NA TRBV4-2 TGTGCCAGCAGCCAGGCTAGTGGGTCGTCAGATACGCAGTATTTT CASSQASGSSDTQYF
NA TRBJ2-7 NA TRBV2 TGTGCCAGCAGTGAGGAATCAGGGTGGTTTGGGTTC CASSEESGWFGF
NA TRBJ1-1 TRBD1 TRBV5-1 TGCGCCAGCAGCCTAGGGACAGGCGGTTTGAACACTGAAGCTTTCTTT CASSLGTGGLNTEAFF
NA TRBJ1-1 NA TRBV4-1 TGCGCCAGCAGCTCCGAGGGAGCGAACACTGAAGCTTTCTTT CASSSEGANTEAFF
NA TRBJ1-5 NA TRBV19 TGTGCCAGTAGTATATTGCCCCTCCTGGCCAGGGGAAGGAACAATCAGCCCCAGCATTTT CASSILPLLARGRNNQPQHF
NA TRBJ1-1 TRBD1 TRBV6-2/TRBV6-3 TGTGCCAGCAGCCACGCCGGGACAGTCTCTTCTGAAGCTTTCTTT CASSHAGTVSSEAFF
once TRBJ2-7 TRBD2 TRBV6-6 TGTGCCAGCAGTCGAGCACCTCCAGGACTAGCGGGAGCGAGGGAGCAGTACTTC CASSRAPPGLAGAREQYF
once TRBJ2-2 NA TRBV7-2 TGTGCCAGCACCCAGGGGGGAGTCACCGGGGAGCTGTTTTTT CASTQGGVTGELFF